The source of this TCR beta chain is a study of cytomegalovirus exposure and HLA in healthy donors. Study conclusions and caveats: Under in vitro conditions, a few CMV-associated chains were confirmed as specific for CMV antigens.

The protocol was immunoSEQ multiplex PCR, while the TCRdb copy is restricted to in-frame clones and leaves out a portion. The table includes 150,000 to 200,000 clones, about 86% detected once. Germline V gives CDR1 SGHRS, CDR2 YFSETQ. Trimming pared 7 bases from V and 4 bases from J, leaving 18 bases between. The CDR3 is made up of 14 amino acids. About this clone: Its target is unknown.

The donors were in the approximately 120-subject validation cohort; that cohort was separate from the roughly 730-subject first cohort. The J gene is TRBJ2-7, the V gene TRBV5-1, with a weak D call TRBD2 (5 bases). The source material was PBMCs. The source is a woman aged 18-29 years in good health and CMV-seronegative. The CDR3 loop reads CASSYRDPGYEQYF. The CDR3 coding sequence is TGCGCCAGCTCGTACCGGGATCCTGGATACGAGCAGTACTTC.